This T cell receptor (beta chain) was sequenced during a study of blood T cell repertoires in COVID-19. Original processing notes: Reference gene primers were amplified, and this amplification served to estimate nucleated cell counts. Here immunoSEQ multiplex PCR was the method, and the copy in TCRdb shows in-frame clones only, minus some. V, J and clone size are taken as reported in that table, and D and trimming were inferred from the DNA itself. The table includes around 85,000 clones, around 89% detected once. Study members were between roughly 18 and 100 years old and lived in around 24 US regions. V was clipped by 3 bases and J by 9 bases; unmatched bases: 6. From germline, CDR1 is LGHDT and CDR2 YNNKEL (reference sequence). This CDR3 contains 14 residues.

Sequenced input: PBMCs or T cells enriched from blood (not recorded which). The sequence came from a woman between 45 and 65 years old with acute COVID-19. The rearrangement uses TRBV3-1 (or the pseudogene TRBV3-2) and TRBJ2-1; 9 bases are shared with TRBD2. The CDR3 spells CASSHSGGGREQFF. CDR3 nucleotides: TGTGCCAGCAGCCATAGCGGGGGCGGGCGTGAGCAGTTCTTC.